This T cell receptor beta chain was recorded in a study of blood T cell repertoires in COVID-19. Background on the study: Samples representing acute and convalescent COVID-19 were sourced from the United States, Italy and Spain. From T cells, B-cell-depleted T cells, or PBMCs came the material, which was cDNA or gDNA.

Study processing details: How many nucleated cells were present was estimated from reference gene primer amplification. Some clones are missing from TCRdb's copy, which holds only in-frame ones; the method was immunoSEQ multiplex PCR. V, J and clone size are taken as reported in that table, and D and trimming were inferred from the DNA itself. Among tens of thousands of clones listed, roughly 80% were seen once. CDR1 is SGHDN and CDR2 is FVKESK in the germline V gene. This CDR3 contains 14 residues. V lost 5 bases to trimming and J lost 3 bases; unmatched junction nucleotides: 6. Source material: peripheral blood. V is TRBV14 and J is TRBJ1-1, with TRBD1 identical over 7 bases. The TCR comes from a man between 45 and 60 years old with active or convalescent COVID-19. CDR3 region: CASSGTGADTEAFF. In DNA, the CDR3 is TGTGCCAGCAGCGGTACAGGGGCGGACACTGAAGCTTTCTTT.